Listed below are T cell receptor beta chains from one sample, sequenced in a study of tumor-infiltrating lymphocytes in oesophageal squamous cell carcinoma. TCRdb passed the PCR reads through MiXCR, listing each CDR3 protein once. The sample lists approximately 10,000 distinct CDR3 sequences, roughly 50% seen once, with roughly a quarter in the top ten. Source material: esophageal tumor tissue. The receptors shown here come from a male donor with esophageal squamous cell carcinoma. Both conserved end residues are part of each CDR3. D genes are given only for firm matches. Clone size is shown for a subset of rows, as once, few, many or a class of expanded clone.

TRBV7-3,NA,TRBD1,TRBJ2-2,CASSLGQGVTGELFF,TGTGCCAGCAGCTTGGGGCAGGGGGTCACCGGGGAGCTGTTTTTT
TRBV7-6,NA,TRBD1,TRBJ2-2,CASSLMRGDRAHTGELFF,TGTGCCAGCAGCTTAATGCGCGGAGACAGGGCCCACACCGGGGAGCTGTTTTTT
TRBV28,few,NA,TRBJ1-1,CASSLDWGRGEAFF,TGTGCCAGCAGTTTGGACTGGGGGAGAGGTGAAGCTTTCTTT
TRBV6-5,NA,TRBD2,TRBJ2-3,CASSTRREGTDTQYF,TGTGCCAGCAGTACTCGTCGGGAGGGCACAGATACGCAGTATTTT
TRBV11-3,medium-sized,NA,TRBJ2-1,CASSLRVGLRHNEQFF,TGTGCCAGCAGCTTGCGCGTCGGGTTACGGCACAATGAGCAGTTCTTC
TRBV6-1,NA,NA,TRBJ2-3,CASSEWGTTQYF,TGTGCCAGCAGTGAATGGGGTACTACGCAGTATTTT
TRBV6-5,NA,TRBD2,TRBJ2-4,CASGFGGKNIQYF,TGTGCCAGCGGCTTCGGGGGGAAAAACATTCAGTACTTC
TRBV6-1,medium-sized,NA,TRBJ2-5,CASSGTGGRKETQYF,TGTGCCAGCAGTGGGACGGGTGGACGGAAAGAGACCCAGTACTTC
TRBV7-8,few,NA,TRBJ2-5,CASSHYEGLPGETQYF,TGTGCCAGCAGCCATTATGAAGGACTTCCCGGGGAGACCCAGTACTTC
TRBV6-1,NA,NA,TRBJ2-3,CASSEVAGPSTQYF,TGTGCCAGCAGTGAAGTCGCGGGGCCTTCTACGCAGTATTTT
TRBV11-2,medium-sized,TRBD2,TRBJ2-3,CASSLDGRGTDTQYF,TGTGCCAGCAGCTTAGACGGGAGGGGGACAGATACGCAGTATTTT
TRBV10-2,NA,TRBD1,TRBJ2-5,CASTSGQANSPLHF,TGCGCCAGCACCTCGGGACAGGCGAATTCACCCCTCCACTTC
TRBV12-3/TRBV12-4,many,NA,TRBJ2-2,CASRIGGELFF,TGTGCCAGCAGAATCGGCGGGGAGCTGTTTTTT
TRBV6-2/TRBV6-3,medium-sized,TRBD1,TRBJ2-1,CASSSQGDEQFF,TGTGCCAGCAGTTCCCAGGGGGACGAGCAGTTCTTC
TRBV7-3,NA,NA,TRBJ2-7,CASSLFGLYEQYF,TGTGCCAGCAGCTTATTTGGTCTCTACGAGCAGTACTTC
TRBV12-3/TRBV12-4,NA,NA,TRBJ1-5,CASSLATGPQGSQPQHF,TGTGCCAGCAGTTTAGCCACTGGGCCTCAAGGTAGTCAGCCCCAGCATTTT
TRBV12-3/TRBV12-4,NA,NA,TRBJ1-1,CASRPFNTEAFF,TGTGCCAGCAGACCTTTTAACACTGAAGCTTTCTTT